The sample holds one count of the clone carrying this TCR beta chain. The antigen remains undetermined. Assay version v3.0 of immunoSEQ was used, and it was run at survey level. Sequencing was intended to reach roughly 35,000-50,000 T-cell genomes per sample. The assay was immunoSEQ multiplex PCR, and TCRdb's table has in-frame clones only and misses some. The sample consists of 13,000 or so clones, 60% to 80% of them appearing once. This specimen comes from a study of long-term antiretroviral therapy in people with HIV. Study-level points and caveats: CDR3 lengths in HIV samples spanned a narrower range than controls. Across all time points, the repertoire was dominated by clones that expanded before ART. After ART, diversity increased yet remained lower than transplant donor controls.

The CDR3 has 17 residues. Germline V gene sequence: CDR1 LGHNA, CDR2 YNFKEQ. Unmatched junction bases numbered 10, after V lost 1 base and J lost 7 bases. The receptor was isolated from a woman aged 18 to 35 with HIV. The sequences come from unsorted PBMCs, collected 1.3 years after starting antiretroviral therapy. This chain links TRBV4-2 with TRBJ2-2, with 9 bases that match TRBD2. DNA for the CDR3: TGTGCCAGCAGCCAAGCCACTCGCGGGGGGGCCCACGGGGAGCTGTTTTTT. As protein: CASSQATRGGAHGELFF.